This T cell receptor (beta chain) stems from a study of T cells expressing NK-cell markers. Germline CDR1 MNHEY, CDR2 SVGAGI. This CDR3 has 15 residues. 5'RACE template switching with UMIs generated TCR beta cDNA. TCRdb derives one entry per CDR3 protein from the 5' RACE reads, leaving out DNA. The sample shows around 550,000 distinct CDR3 sequences, and approximately 3.6% sits with its ten largest clones. The sequenced sample was blood T cells: a sorted CD56 or NKG2C T cell subset, CD4+ or CD8+ T cells, or bulk PBMC T cells (not recorded which). The chain employs TRBV6-5 and TRBJ1-4; TCRdb lists TRBD1, though no DNA is available to test this call. This clonotype was obtained from a man in his late teens or twenties in good health. The CDR3 reads CASTRRGSVREKLFF.